What follows are 16 T cell receptor beta chains derived from one specimen sequenced in a study of identical twins. TCRdb analysed the 5' RACE reads with MiXCR anew, one entry per CDR3 protein. The profile shows approximately 700,000 distinct CDR3 sequences, 6.1% of them singletons. The sequenced material came from naive T cells sorted from blood. These receptors were collected from a man between 18 and 29 years old in good health.

Many counts were recorded for this clonotype. The chain joins TRBV20-1 to TRBJ2-5; TRBD2 matches 9 bases. This CDR3 spans 14 amino acids. From germline, CDR1 is DFQATT and CDR2 SNEGSKA (reference sequence). V lost 4 bases, J lost 4 bases, and 7 bases stayed unmatched. As DNA, the CDR3 is TGCAGTGCTACGACTTTAGCGGGAGCAGAGACCCAGTACTTC. Amino acids: CSATTLAGAETQYF.

This clonotype showed up just a few times. The genes are TRBV14 and TRBJ1-6, with D tentatively TRBD1 (5 bases). Germline loops: CDR1 SGHDN, CDR2 FVKESK. There are 15 residues in the CDR3. V lost 0 bases to trimming and J lost 9 bases, with 12 bases between them. The CDR3 protein is CASSQDLAGLSPLHF. CDR3 DNA: TGTGCCAGCAGCCAAGATCTAGCAGGGCTTTCACCCCTCCACTTT.

This clonotype has only a few counts. The chain has TRBV24-1 and TRBJ1-1; D remains ambiguous. Germline V lookup: CDR1 KGHDR, CDR2 SFDVKD. This CDR3 region has 13 residues. Between the trimmed V and J ends, which lost 10 bases and 6 bases, there was a span of 17 bases. The CDR3 loop is CATRSLEAPEAFF. CDR3 nucleotides: TGTGCCACTCGCTCCCTCGAAGCCCCTGAAGCTTTCTTT.

This clonotype was detected ten times or more. The chain has TRBV5-1 and TRBJ1-2; TRBD1 might be the D (5 bases). Germline V gives CDR1 SGHRS, CDR2 YFSETQ. V lost 4 bases, J lost 8 bases, and 15 bases lay in between. The CDR3 totals 13 residues. The chain's CDR3 is CASSNPGLQGYTF. In nucleotides, the CDR3 is TGCGCCAGCAGCAATCCGGGACTCCAGGGCTACACCTTC. Complete variable domain (other parts from reference TRBV5-1 and TRBJ1-2): KAGVTQTPRYLIKTRGQQVTLSCSPISGHRSVSWYQQTPGQGLQFLFEYFSETQRNKGNFPGRFSGRQFSNSRSEMNVSTLELGDSALYLCASSNPGLQGYTFGSGTRLTVV.

This chain joins TRBV20-1 and TRBJ2-3; TRBD2 is a possible D gene (5 bases). The germline CDR1 and CDR2 sequences are DFQATT and SNEGSKA (reference sequence). The CDR3 extends over 12 amino acids. V gave up 6 bases and J gave up 10 bases, with 17 bases separating them. The CDR3 protein is CSAPLDPRAQYF. The CDR3 coding sequence is TGCAGTGCCCCCTTGGACCCGAGGGCGCAGTATTTT.

This clonotype was seen many times. The gene calls are TRBV29-1 and TRBJ1-1, with a tentative D call TRBD1 (5 bases). The CDR3 contains 15 residues. Germline CDR1 reads SQVTM; CDR2 reads ANQGSEA. V lost 4 bases, J lost 3 bases, and 18 bases lay in between. DNA for the CDR3: TGCAGCGTTGGGGGGAGCGGGAAGTGGGACACTGAAGCTTTCTTT. It is translated as CSVGGSGKWDTEAFF.

The V gene is TRBV20-1, the J gene TRBJ2-4; TRBD1 matches at 8 bases. CDR3 size: 12 residues. J was trimmed by 7 bases and V by 4 bases; bases with no gene match: 3. CDR1 is DFQATT and CDR2 is SNEGSKA in the germline V gene (reference sequence). Here the CDR3 reads CSAMDRVNIQYF. The CDR3 coding sequence is TGCAGTGCTATGGACAGGGTGAACATTCAGTACTTC.

The V call is TRBV5-1, the J call TRBJ2-1; 9 bases align to TRBD2. The CDR3 runs to 18 residues. J lost 10 bases, V lost 0 bases, and 17 bases had no gene match. In germline, CDR1 is SGHRS, CDR2 YFSETQ. CDR3 sequence reads: CASSLGQTSGETYMEQFF. In DNA form, the CDR3 reads TGCGCCAGCAGCTTGGGGCAGACTAGCGGAGAAACTTACATGGAGCAGTTCTTC.

The chain carries TRBV6-5 and TRBJ2-1, with TRBD2 as a possible D gene (6 bases). CDR1 and CDR2 (germline): MNHEY, SVGAGI. The V end was cut by 3 bases, the J end by 8 bases, with 14 bases between. This CDR3 has 14 residues. This CDR3 reads CASSYGTAGDEQFF. DNA for the CDR3: TGTGCCAGCAGTTATGGGACTGCCGGGGATGAGCAGTTCTTC.

This clonotype was seen at least ten times. The V and J genes are TRBV6-2 or TRBV6-3 and TRBJ2-7; 7 bases line up with TRBD1. The CDR3 sequence is 15 residues long. CDR1 MNHEY and CDR2 SVGEGT come from the germline V gene. After removal of 6 bases from V and 3 bases from J, the junction contained 11 bases not matched to a gene. CDR3 loop: CASSRATGRFYEQYF. CDR3 DNA: TGTGCCAGCAGCAGAGCGACAGGGAGATTCTACGAGCAGTACTTC.

The chain employs TRBV11-2 and TRBJ1-5; D not resolved. Trimming removed 2 bases at V and 0 bases at J, with 14 bases between. CDR1 and CDR2 from the germline V gene are SGHAT and FQNNGV. The CDR3 sequence is 17 residues long. CDR3 nucleotide sequence: TGTGCCAGCAGCTTAACCTCGGGCCATTATAGCAATCAGCCCCAGCATTTT. It codes for CASSLTSGHYSNQPQHF.

A few counts support this clonotype. The rearrangement joins TRBV29-1 to TRBJ2-7; 10 bases match TRBD1. Germline V lookup: CDR1 SQVTM, CDR2 ANQGSEA. CDR3 length: 17 amino acids. The ends lost 4 bases at V and 5 bases at J; junction bases unmatched: 17. The CDR3 bases are TGCAGCGTTGTATTTGGGCGACGGACAGGGGGTACCCACGAGCAGTACTTC. Translation gives CSVVFGRRTGGTHEQYF.

This clonotype was counted a few times. The rearrangement links TRBV20-1 to TRBJ1-1; a possible D gene is TRBD1 (5 bases). CDR1 and CDR2 from the germline V gene are DFQATT and SNEGSKA (reference sequence). Trimming shortened V by 6 bases and J by 2 bases, and 19 bases separated the two germline ends. The CDR3 extends over 15 amino acids. CDR3 coding DNA: TGCAGTGCGACATCTTTTGGAGGGGTCAACACTGAAGCTTTCTTT. Its translation is CSATSFGGVNTEAFF.

CDR3 nucleotides: TGTGCCAGCAGTTACTCAAATACAAATGGCTACACCTTC. Protein product: CASSYSNTNGYTF. The chain couples TRBV6-5 to TRBJ1-2, with D unclear. CDR1 and CDR2 from the germline V gene are MNHEY and SVGAGI. Trimming took 0 bases from V and 6 from J, leaving 8 bases between them. The CDR3 contains 13 residues.

This clonotype was detected many times. V gene TRBV27 combines with J gene TRBJ1-5, with D perhaps matching TRBD1 (5 bases). Germline lookup yields CDR1 MNHEY and CDR2 SMNVEV (reference sequence). The CDR3 is 15 residues long. V was cut by 6 bases and J by 3 bases, with 15 bases left in between. The CDR3 loop reads CASRGFGGSNQPQHF. Here the CDR3 DNA reads TGTGCCAGCAGGGGATTTGGGGGTTCCAATCAGCCCCAGCATTTT.

This clonotype was counted many times. This chain connects TRBV20-1 to TRBJ2-1, with a tentative D call TRBD1 (5 bases). CDR3 size: 13 residues. The germline V gene encodes CDR1 DFQATT and CDR2 SNEGSKA (reference sequence). V was shortened by 0 bases and J by 10 bases, with 13 bases between the two germline ends. For the CDR3, the DNA is TGCAGTGCTAGAGATATTCGTAGGACAGAGCAGTTCTTC. Translating gives CSARDIRRTEQFF.